Below, 29 T cell receptor beta chains from the same sample are listed, as sequenced in a study of T cell repertoires in cytomegalovirus infection. Their recognized antigens are unknown. TCRdb redid the calling of the reads with MiXCR, one entry per CDR3 protein. The profile shows 600,000 to 700,000 distinct CDR3 sequences, 33% of them singletons. This specimen was cultured PBMCs, taken from culture after CMV antigen stimulation. Receptors originate from a human donor in good health (CMV status not recorded). Some clones in this sample may be carry-over from other donors' samples.

This clonotype was seen only once. This rearrangement joins TRBV7-8 to TRBJ2-3; 9 nucleotides align to TRBD2. This CDR3 is built from 16 residues. The V segment lost 5 bases and the J segment 6 bases; nucleotides outside the gene matches: 12. Germline loops: CDR1 SGHVS, CDR2 FQNEAQ. The chain's CDR3 is CASSPVWPSGADTQYF. The CDR3 nucleotides read TGTGCCAGCAGCCCCGTTTGGCCTAGCGGGGCGGATACGCAGTATTTT.

The table lists this clonotype with a few counts. The chain uses TRBV18 and TRBJ1-2, with 12 bases that match TRBD1. The germline V gene encodes CDR1 KGHSH and CDR2 LQKENI. The CDR3 is 15 residues long. Unmatched junction bases numbered 4, after V lost 5 bases and J lost 3 bases. The CDR3 here is CASSDGTGGDYGYTF. CDR3 coding DNA: TGTGCCAGCTCAGACGGGACAGGGGGCGACTATGGCTACACCTTC.

The chain uses TRBV29-1 and TRBJ2-7, with a possible D match to TRBD2 (6 bases). From germline, CDR1 is SQVTM and CDR2 ANQGSEA. V gave up 3 bases and J gave up 7 bases, with 16 bases separating them. This CDR3 is built from 13 residues. CDR3 DNA sequence: TGCAGCGTTGAGGGGACTCCAACGGGGGAGCAGTACTTC. It yields the protein CSVEGTPTGEQYF.

The chain couples TRBV7-6 to TRBJ1-4; no firm D call. Germline CDR1 SGHVS, CDR2 FNYEAQ. CDR3 size: 15 residues. V was shortened by 1 base and J by 8 bases, with 14 bases between the two germline ends. CDR3 sequence: CASSLGEDQREKLFF. The CDR3 DNA is TGTGCCAGCAGCTTAGGAGAAGACCAGAGGGAAAAACTGTTTTTT.

This chain uses TRBV20-1 with TRBJ1-1; TRBD1 matches 11 bases. The germline CDR1 and CDR2 sequences are DFQATT and SNEGSKA (reference sequence). After removal of 6 bases from V and 4 bases from J, the junction contained 7 bases not matched to a gene. The CDR3 extends over 14 amino acids. The CDR3 sequence: CSAPRTGGGTEAFF. CDR3 nucleotides: TGCAGTGCACCCCGGACAGGGGGCGGCACTGAAGCTTTCTTT.

This clonotype was found a few times. This chain links TRBV19 with TRBJ2-1; 11 nucleotides match TRBD2. J lost 5 bases, V lost 6 bases, and 6 bases had no gene match. This CDR3 contains 15 residues. CDR1 is LNHDA and CDR2 is SQIVND in the germline V gene (reference sequence). CDR3 sequence: CASRVPGLADNEQFF. Here the CDR3 DNA reads TGTGCCAGTAGAGTACCGGGACTAGCGGACAATGAGCAGTTCTTC.

This chain uses TRBV10-3 with TRBJ2-6; D is possibly TRBD1 or TRBD2 (5 bases each). V dropped 5 bases and J dropped 0 bases, with 14 bases sitting between them. The CDR3 runs to 17 residues. CDR1 and CDR2 (germline): ENHRY, SYGVKD. The CDR3 coding sequence is TGTGCCATCAGTACCGGGACGGCAGACTCTGGGGCCAACGTCCTGACTTTC. Encoded protein: CAISTGTADSGANVLTF.

In its sample, this clonotype was seen many times. This chain connects TRBV7-2 to TRBJ2-7; no firm D call. Trimming took off 2 bases at V and 3 bases at J, with 11 bases between the two ends. CDR1 and CDR2 (germline): SGHTA, FQGNSA. The CDR3 totals 14 residues. The CDR3: CASSLRSPGYEQYF. The CDR3 DNA follows: TGTGCCAGCAGCTTACGGTCACCTGGCTACGAGCAGTACTTC. Filled out from reference TRBV7-2 and TRBJ2-7, the complete variable domain reads GAGVSQSPSNKVTEKGKDVELRCDPISGHTALYWYRQSLGQGLEFLIYFQGNSAPDKSGLPSDRFSAERTGGSVSTLTIQRTQQEDSAVYLCASSLRSPGYEQYFGPGTRLTVT.

This clonotype was found a few times. The CDR3 region is CASSLEWDIAPQGRSYEQYF. CDR3 sequence (DNA): TGTGCCAGCAGCTTAGAATGGGATATAGCGCCACAGGGCCGCTCCTACGAGCAGTACTTC. The J gene is TRBJ2-7, the V gene TRBV11-2, with a tentative D call TRBD1 (6 bases). V lost 0 bases and J lost 0, with 24 bases in between. The CDR3 length is 20 residues. Germline lookup yields CDR1 SGHAT and CDR2 FQNNGV.

The rearrangement joins TRBV18 to TRBJ1-1; D is unclear. V was pared by 3 bases and J by 6 bases, with 11 bases between. CDR1 is KGHSH and CDR2 is LQKENI in the germline V gene. The CDR3 extends over 13 amino acids. The CDR3: CASSPQEDAEAFF. CDR3 DNA sequence: TGTGCCAGCTCACCCCAGGAAGACGCTGAAGCTTTCTTT. Filled out from reference TRBV18 and TRBJ1-1, the complete variable domain reads NAGVMQNPRHLVRRRGQEARLRCSPMKGHSHVYWYRQLPEEGLKFMVYLQKENIIDESGMPKERFSAEFPKEGPSILRIQQVVRGDSAAYFCASSPQEDAEAFFGQGTRLTVV.

This clonotype was counted a few times. The chain links TRBV12-3 or TRBV12-4 to TRBJ2-7; TRBD2 aligns across 10 bases. The CDR3 loop spans 15 amino acids. V lost 5 bases, J lost 4 bases, and 8 bases stayed unmatched. CDR3 loop: CASSPRSGRAYEQYF. The CDR3 nucleotides read TGTGCCAGCAGTCCGAGAAGCGGGAGGGCTTACGAGCAGTACTTC.

The chain combines TRBV20-1 with TRBJ1-3; D gene uncertain. The CDR3 consists of 13 residues. Trimming cost V 3 bases and J 0 bases, with 6 bases left between them. Germline V gene lookup returns CDR1 DFQATT and CDR2 SNEGSKA (reference sequence). The CDR3 DNA reads TGCAGTGCTAGGGGTAACTCTGGAAACACCATATATTTT. Translated, it gives CSARGNSGNTIYF.

The chain recombines TRBV7-6 with TRBJ1-2; D not resolved. Germline CDR1 SGHVS, CDR2 FNYEAQ. The CDR3 consists of 14 residues. V lost 8 bases and J lost 0, with 13 bases in between. Here the CDR3 DNA reads TGTGCCAGCTCTTTCGGGGTGGCTAACTATGGCTACACCTTC. Residues: CASSFGVANYGYTF.

This clonotype was seen a handful of times. V usage is TRBV6-1 and J usage is TRBJ1-2; 7 bases are shared with TRBD1. The CDR3 totals 14 residues. Germline V gives CDR1 MNHNS, CDR2 SASEGT. The V gene end was trimmed by 3 bases and the J gene end by 7 bases; junction bases not matched to a gene: 8. CDR3 in amino acids: CASSESDRVGGYTF. For the CDR3, the DNA is TGTGCCAGCAGTGAGAGCGACAGGGTCGGTGGCTACACCTTC.

This clonotype appeared many times. V usage is TRBV7-2 and J usage is TRBJ2-5, with D possibly called TRBD1 or TRBD2 (6 bases each). The length of the CDR3 is 14 residues. The V gene's germline CDR1 is SGHTA and CDR2 FQGNSA. V lost 1 base and J lost 4, with 10 bases in between. The CDR3 bases are TGTGCCAGCAGCTTAGAGGGGGGCCGAGAGACCCAGTACTTC. This translates into CASSLEGGRETQYF.

This sequence joins TRBV12-3 or TRBV12-4 and TRBJ2-6, with D possibly called TRBD1 or TRBD2 (5 bases each). This CDR3 is built from 14 residues. V dropped 8 bases and J dropped 4 bases, with 12 bases sitting between them. CDR3 protein: CASGGRSGANVLTF. CDR3 bases: TGTGCCAGCGGGGGTAGGTCCGGGGCCAACGTCCTGACTTTC.

The V and J genes are TRBV4-1 and TRBJ1-1; unclear D gene. V was trimmed by 2 bases and J by 1 base, leaving 5 bases between them. CDR1 is MGHRA and CDR2 is YSYEKL in the germline V gene. The CDR3 totals 13 residues. CDR3 DNA sequence: TGCGCCAGCAGCCAACGGGGGAACACTGAAGCTTTCTTT. Translation gives CASSQRGNTEAFF.

In its sample, this clonotype was seen a few times. The chain recombines TRBV6-1 with TRBJ2-1; D not certain. The germline V and J ends were trimmed by 2 bases and 6 bases, with 14 bases remaining between them. Germline CDR1 reads MNHNS; CDR2 reads SASEGT. There are 15 residues in the CDR3. The CDR3: CASSERAGISNEQFF. CDR3 DNA: TGTGCCAGCAGTGAAAGGGCTGGCATTAGCAATGAGCAGTTCTTC.

The gene calls are TRBV28 and TRBJ2-5, with unresolved D. This CDR3 is built from 15 residues. Germline CDR1 is MDHEN and CDR2 is SYDVKM. The V gene lost 3 bases and the J gene lost 2 bases, with 13 bases spanning the gap. The CDR3 bases are TGTGCCAGCAGTTTTCCGACCCTGTCACAAGAGACCCAGTACTTC. Its protein is CASSFPTLSQETQYF.

This chain connects TRBV19 to TRBJ2-1, with D perhaps matching TRBD2 (5 bases). Per the germline V gene, CDR1 is LNHDA and CDR2 is SQIVND (reference sequence). The CDR3 length is 15 residues. V was shortened by 3 bases and J by 7 bases, with 16 bases between the two germline ends. DNA for the CDR3: TGTGCCAGTAGTATCGACCGAACTGCGGGTAATGAGCAGTTCTTC. This encodes CASSIDRTAGNEQFF.

The chain combines TRBV29-1 with TRBJ1-1; the match to TRBD1 covers 7 bases. With 8 bases clipped from V and 2 bases from J, the junction kept 5 bases outside the gene matches. The CDR3 length is 12 residues. The germline CDR1 and CDR2 sequences are SQVTM and ANQGSEA. The CDR3 nucleotides read TGCAGCACACGACAGGGAAACACTGAAGCTTTCTTT. Translation: CSTRQGNTEAFF.

The chain combines TRBV2 with TRBJ1-4, with D perhaps TRBD1 (6 bases). This CDR3 has 14 amino acids. With 8 bases removed from V and 4 bases from J, the gap between germline ends came to 14 bases. Germline lookup yields CDR1 SNHLY and CDR2 FYNNEI. The CDR3 coding sequence is TGTGCCAGCGGGGGGGCAGACGGTAATGAAAAACTGTTTTTT. This encodes CASGGADGNEKLFF.

V and J are TRBV27 and TRBJ1-6; 7 bases are a match to TRBD1. J gave up 5 bases and V 6 bases, and 7 bases lay outside the gene matches. This CDR3 has 15 amino acids. Per germline, CDR1 MNHEY and CDR2 SMNVEV (reference sequence). The CDR3 loop reads CASRLTGLNNSPLHF. CDR3 coding DNA: TGTGCCAGCAGGCTGACAGGGCTGAATAATTCACCCCTCCACTTT.

The rearrangement links TRBV9 to TRBJ1-1, with D possibly TRBD1 on 5 matching bases. Trimming shortened V by 4 bases and J by 7 bases, and 17 bases separated the two germline ends. The CDR3 totals 14 residues. Germline CDR1 is SGDLS and CDR2 is YYNGEE. The CDR3 sequence is CASSPPPGRNEAFF. As DNA, the CDR3 is TGTGCCAGCAGCCCGCCGCCAGGGCGAAATGAAGCTTTCTTT.

The chain couples TRBV12-3 or TRBV12-4 to TRBJ2-3; D gene uncertain. V gave up 9 bases and J gave up 0 bases, with 16 bases separating them. The CDR3 is 15 residues long. The CDR3 spells CASASTGQSTDTQYF. The CDR3 coding sequence is TGTGCCAGTGCTTCGACGGGCCAGAGCACAGATACGCAGTATTTT.

V gene TRBV10-3 combines with J gene TRBJ1-5; D gene uncertain. The CDR3 consists of 14 residues. Trimming shortened V by 0 bases and J by 0 bases, and 3 bases separated the two germline ends. Per the germline V gene, CDR1 is ENHRY and CDR2 is SYGVKD. The CDR3 sequence: CAISESYSNQPQHF. In DNA, the CDR3 is TGTGCCATCAGTGAGTCTTATAGCAATCAGCCCCAGCATTTT.

V gene TRBV28 combines with J gene TRBJ1-2; 12 bases agree with TRBD1. CDR3 length: 19 residues. The germline gives CDR1 MDHEN, CDR2 SYDVKM. The junction had 17 bases not matched to a gene; V was cut back by 5 bases and J by 4 bases. The DNA for the CDR3 is TGTGCCAGCAGTGCGGGACAGGGGGCGTGGAAGCCCTCCGGCTATGGCTACACCTTC. This translates into CASSAGQGAWKPSGYGYTF.

This clonotype appeared a few times. This chain uses TRBV7-9 with TRBJ1-5, with a weak D call TRBD1 (5 bases). Germline CDR1 reads SEHNR; CDR2 reads FQNEAQ (reference sequence). The CDR3 runs to 12 residues. Deletions cut 1 base from V and 9 bases from J, with 7 bases between. The CDR3 sequence is CASSLGGRPQHF. CDR3 DNA sequence: TGTGCCAGCAGCTTAGGGGGGAGGCCCCAGCATTTT.

This sequence joins TRBV11-2 and TRBJ2-3; 7 nucleotides match TRBD1. From germline, CDR1 is SGHAT and CDR2 FQNNGV. V was pared by 7 bases and J by 0 bases, with 22 bases of the junction left unmatched. The CDR3 has 20 amino acids. As DNA, the CDR3 is TGTGCCAGCAAGCCGAAAAACAGGGGCAACCGACTTTATAGCACAGATACGCAGTATTTT. It yields the protein CASKPKNRGNRLYSTDTQYF.